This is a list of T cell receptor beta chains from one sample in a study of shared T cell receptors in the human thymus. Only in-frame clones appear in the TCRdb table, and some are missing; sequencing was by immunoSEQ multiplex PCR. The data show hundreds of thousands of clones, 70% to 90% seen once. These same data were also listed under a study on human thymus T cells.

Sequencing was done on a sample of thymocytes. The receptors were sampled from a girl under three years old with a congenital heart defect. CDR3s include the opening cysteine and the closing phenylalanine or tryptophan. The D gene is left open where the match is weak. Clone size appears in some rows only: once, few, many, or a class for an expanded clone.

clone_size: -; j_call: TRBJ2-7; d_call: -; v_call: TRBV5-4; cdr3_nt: TGTGCCAGCAGCTTTGGCAGGGACGAGCAGTACTTC; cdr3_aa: CASSFGRDEQYF
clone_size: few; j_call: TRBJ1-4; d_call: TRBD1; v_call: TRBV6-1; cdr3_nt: TGTGCCAGCAGCGACAGGGGGATCAGGGTAAAACTGTTTTTT; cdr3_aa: CASSDRGIRVKLFF
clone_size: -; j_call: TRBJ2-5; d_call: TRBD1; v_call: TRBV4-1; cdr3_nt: TGCGCCAGCAGCCAATTTTACAGGGGATGGGAGACCCAGTACTTC; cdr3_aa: CASSQFYRGWETQYF
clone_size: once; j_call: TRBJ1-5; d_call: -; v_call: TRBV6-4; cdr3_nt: TGTGCCAGCAGCCGGGACAATCGGAGCAATCAGCCCCAGCATTTT; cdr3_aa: CASSRDNRSNQPQHF
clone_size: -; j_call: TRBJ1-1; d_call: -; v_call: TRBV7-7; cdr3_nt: TGTGCTAGCAGCCCGATGTACCTTACCCCGGGCAGGGCTAACACTGAAGCTTTCTTT; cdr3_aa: CASSPMYLTPGRANTEAFF
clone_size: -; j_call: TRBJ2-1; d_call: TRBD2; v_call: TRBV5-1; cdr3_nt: TGCGCCAGTAGACTAGCGGGAGAATACAATGAGCAGTTCTTC; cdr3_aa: CASRLAGEYNEQFF
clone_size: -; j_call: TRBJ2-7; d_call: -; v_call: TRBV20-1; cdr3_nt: TGCAGTGCTTCTCCCTACGAGCAGTACTTC; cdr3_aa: CSASPYEQYF
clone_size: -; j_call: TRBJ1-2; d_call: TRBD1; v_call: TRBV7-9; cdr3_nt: TGTGCCAGCAGTTCAATATACGACAGGGGTGAACCCGCGGGTGGCTACACCTTC; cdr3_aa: CASSSIYDRGEPAGGYTF
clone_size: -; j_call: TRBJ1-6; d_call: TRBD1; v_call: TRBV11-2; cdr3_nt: TGTGCCAGCAGCACCCAGGGACAGGGCCGGGGGTCACCCCTCCACTTT; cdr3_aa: CASSTQGQGRGSPLHF
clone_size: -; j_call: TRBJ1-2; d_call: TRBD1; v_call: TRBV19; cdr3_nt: TGTGCCATTCCCGACAGGGTAGGTGGCTACACCTTC; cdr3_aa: CAIPDRVGGYTF
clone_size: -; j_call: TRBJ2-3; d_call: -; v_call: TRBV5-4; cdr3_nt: TGTGCCAGCAGCCGCCCCCCCATAGGAGGGGTTACAGATACGCAGTATTTT; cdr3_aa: CASSRPPIGGVTDTQYF
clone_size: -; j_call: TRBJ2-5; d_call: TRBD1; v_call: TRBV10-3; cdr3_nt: TGTGCCATCAGTGTCCGGGACAGGGATGGGAGGGAGACCCAGTACTTC; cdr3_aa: CAISVRDRDGRETQYF
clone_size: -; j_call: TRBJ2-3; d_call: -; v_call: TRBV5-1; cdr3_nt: TGCGCCAGCAGCTTGCCAGTCGGGGGACTTAGCACAGATACGCAGTATTTT; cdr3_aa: CASSLPVGGLSTDTQYF
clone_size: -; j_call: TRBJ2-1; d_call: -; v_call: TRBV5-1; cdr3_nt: TGCGCCAGCAGCCCGGGACTCCTAATCTCCTACAATGAGCAGTTCTTC; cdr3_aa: CASSPGLLISYNEQFF
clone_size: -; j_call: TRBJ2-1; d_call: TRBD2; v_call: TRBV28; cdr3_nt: TGTGCCAGCAGTTCCTGGACCGGACTAGCGGGGACTCCCAATGAGCAGTTCTTC; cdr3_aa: CASSSWTGLAGTPNEQFF
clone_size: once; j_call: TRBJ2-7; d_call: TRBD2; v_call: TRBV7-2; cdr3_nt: TGTGCCAGCAGCTTTACTAGCGGGGACACCTACGAGCAGTACTTC; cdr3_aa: CASSFTSGDTYEQYF
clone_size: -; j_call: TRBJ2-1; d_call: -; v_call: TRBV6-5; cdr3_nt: TGTGCCAGCAGTAGGGGGGGCCGCTACAATGAGCAGTTCTTC; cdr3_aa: CASSRGGRYNEQFF
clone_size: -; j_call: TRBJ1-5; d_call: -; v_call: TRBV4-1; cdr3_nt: TGCGCCAGCAGCCAGGACAGTCGACAGCCCCAGCATTTT; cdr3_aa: CASSQDSRQPQHF